The table lists the clone carrying this TCR beta chain with many counts. Its antigen remains unidentified. Study processing details: Clinicopathological groups differed in CDR3, with these differences serving to build a distant-metastasis classifier for papillary thyroid cancer. TCRdb re-analyzed the PCR reads using MiXCR. The V and J calls, along with clone size, are taken from TCRdb and not from the paper's own processing. The data show about 19,000 clones, 16% seen once. All patients were treatment-naive before thyroid surgery. This sample stems from a study of metastatic and nonmetastatic thyroid tumors. About the study: From malignant and benign thyroid patients, repertoires in blood and in tumor or nodule tissue were compared. Study results and limitations: It was reportedly found that TCR beta diversity was significantly higher in malignant thyroid tumors than in benign nodules, a difference seen in both blood and tumor samples.

Germline V gene lookup returns CDR1 SGHNT and CDR2 YYREEE (reference sequence). The ends were cut back, 5 bases at V and 4 bases at J, with 9 bases in the middle. CDR3 length: 12 amino acids. The material sequenced was blood. This clonotype was sampled from a male donor with papillary thyroid cancer or a benign thyroid nodule (not recorded which). Some clones in this sample may be carry-over from other donors' samples. The genes are TRBV5-4 and TRBJ1-1; D call uncertain. The CDR3, as DNA: TGTGCCAGCAGAAGGCCGGGCACTGAAGCTTTCTTT. As protein: CASRRPGTEAFF.